This T cell receptor (beta chain) appears in the sequencing data of a study of blood T cell repertoires in COVID-19. Study-wide context: The samples span acute and convalescent COVID-19 from the United States, Italy and Spain. In each case, the material was cDNA or gDNA derived from T cells, B-cell-depleted T cells, or PBMCs.

To note about this clone: Different DNA sequences within this sample yield the same CDR3.

Unmatched junction bases numbered 0, after V lost 1 base and J lost 0 bases. This CDR3 is built from 16 residues. From germline, CDR1 is SGHRS and CDR2 YFSETQ. Original analysis: From reference gene primer amplification, estimates of nucleated cell counts were derived. Generated by immunoSEQ multiplex PCR, the TCRdb table keeps only in-frame clones and is missing some. The V and J calls and clone size are taken from that table; D and trimming were inferred from the DNA. The repertoire holds about 180,000 clones, around 83% seen once, with 6.5% to 8.5% in the top ten. Recruited during active infection, patients (from Seattle) were subsequently followed longitudinally.

The chain has TRBV5-1 and TRBJ2-2, with 10 positions matching TRBD2. What was sequenced was peripheral blood. The source is a woman between 65 and 79 years old with COVID-19, enrolled during active disease. The CDR3 DNA follows: TGCGCCAGCAGCTTGCTAGCGGGGGCGAACACCGGGGAGCTGTTTTTT. The encoded protein is CASSLLAGANTGELFF.